These 15 T cell receptor beta chains share one sample of origin, sequenced in a study of cytomegalovirus exposure and HLA in healthy donors (dated by TCRdb to between 2016 and 2019). Receptors were amplified or captured by the immunoSEQ multiplex PCR assay. For the multiplex PCR, a mixture combining 60 forward primers for TCR Vbeta segments and 13 reverse primers for TCR Jbeta segments was used. Entries here come from immuneACCESS through TCRdb and include only in-frame sequences with V and J called. Some clones fail to appear in such tables; in the studies checked, an unresolved V gene covers under half of the shortfall, and the cause of the remainder is unknown. A total of roughly 130,000 clones appear in this sample, around three quarters of them only once. The ten most abundant clones make up roughly 2% of the sample. The sample taken for sequencing was PBMCs. The receptor set was obtained from a man aged 18-30 years in good health and CMV-seronegative.

The J gene is TRBJ1-3, the V gene TRBV18; tentative D call: TRBD1 (5 bases). This CDR3 is built from 15 residues. With 2 bases removed from V and 1 base from J, the gap between germline ends came to 9 bases. Germline V CDR1 and CDR2: KGHSH, LQKENI. The CDR3 DNA follows: TGTGCCAGCTCACCAGAGACAGTATCTGGAAACACCATATATTTT. This codes for CASSPETVSGNTIYF. The whole variable domain, remainder taken from reference TRBV18 and TRBJ1-3, is NAGVMQNPRHLVRRRGQEARLRCSPMKGHSHVYWYRQLPEEGLKFMVYLQKENIIDESGMPKERFSAEFPKEGPSILRIQQVVRGDSAAYFCASSPETVSGNTIYFGEGSWLTVV.

This clone was counted a single time. The V call is TRBV27, the J call TRBJ1-1; D unclear. The CDR3 sequence is 13 residues long. CDR1 is MNHEY, CDR2 SMNVEV, per germline (reference sequence). Trimming took 4 bases from V and 7 from J, leaving 13 bases between them. CDR3 sequence (DNA): TGTGCCAGCAGTTGGAACTTTGAGGGTGAAGCTTTCTTT. This encodes CASSWNFEGEAFF.

This chain joins TRBV19 and TRBJ2-1; D may be TRBD2 (6 bases). This CDR3 comprises 14 residues. Germline V lookup: CDR1 LNHDA, CDR2 SQIVND (reference sequence). Trimming left V 5 bases short and J 8 bases short, with 16 bases between. The CDR3 reads CASSSWDWPHEQFF. CDR3 bases: TGTGCCAGTAGTTCCTGGGACTGGCCTCATGAGCAGTTCTTC.

The rearrangement links TRBV7-9 to TRBJ2-5, with D uncertain. With 5 bases removed from V and 6 bases from J, the gap between germline ends came to 13 bases. The CDR3 covers 13 residues. Germline CDR1 and CDR2: SEHNR and FQNEAQ (reference sequence). The CDR3 coding sequence is TGTGCCAGCAGCCCCAGCGAATTGCAGACCCAGTACTTC. This translates into CASSPSELQTQYF.

Remarks on this clone: An end of the junction differs from the germline gene, which may be a read error. The V and J genes are TRBV7-3 and TRBJ2-6; possible D gene TRBD1, 5 bases. Germline V gives CDR1 SGHTA, CDR2 FQGTGA. CDR3 size: 15 residues. The CDR3 DNA is TGTGCCAGCAGCTTAATGGGGTCTGGGGCCAGCGTCCTGACTTTC. It translates to CASSLMGSGASVLTF.

V and J are TRBV5-1 and TRBJ1-4; 8 nucleotides align to TRBD1. The CDR3 runs 16 residues. J lost 3 bases, V lost 2 bases, and 6 bases had no gene match. CDR1 and CDR2 (germline): SGHRS, YFSETQ. The CDR3 coding sequence is TGCGCCAGCAGCTTAGGGCAGGGGGCTTCTAATGAAAAACTGTTTTTT. Its protein is CASSLGQGASNEKLFF.

The V gene is TRBV6-1, the J gene TRBJ2-7; the match to TRBD2 covers 7 bases. The V gene end was trimmed by 5 bases and the J gene end by 2 bases; junction bases not matched to a gene: 6. The CDR3 has 14 amino acids. Looked up from germline, CDR1 is MNHNS and CDR2 is SASEGT. The CDR3 loop reads CASSSLAETYEQYV. For the CDR3, the DNA is TGTGCCAGCAGTAGCCTAGCGGAGACCTACGAGCAGTACGTC.

The chain recombines TRBV12-5 with TRBJ1-1; the match to TRBD1 covers 8 bases. Germline CDR1 LGHNT, CDR2 FRNRAP. With V trimmed by 0 bases and J by 7 bases, 7 bases remained unmatched. CDR3 length: 15 amino acids. The chain's CDR3 is CASGLVGQGSSEAFF. The DNA for the CDR3 is TGTGCTAGTGGTTTGGTAGGACAGGGTTCTAGTGAAGCTTTCTTT. The variable domain in full, completed from reference TRBV12-5 and TRBJ1-1, reads DARVTQTPRHKVTEMGQEVTMRCQPILGHNTVFWYRQTMMQGLELLAYFRNRAPLDDSGMPKDRFSAEMPDATLATLKIQPSEPRDSAVYFCASGLVGQGSSEAFFGQGTRLTVV.

The chain recombines TRBV30 with TRBJ2-7; D might be TRBD2 (5 bases). V lost 2 bases to trimming and J lost 4 bases, with 18 bases between them. Per germline, CDR1 GTSNPN and CDR2 SVGIG (reference sequence). The CDR3 sequence is 15 residues long. CDR3 in amino acids: CAWSPNSDGGYEQYF. CDR3 coding DNA: TGTGCCTGGAGTCCTAATTCCGACGGAGGTTACGAGCAGTACTTC.

The V and J genes are TRBV5-4 and TRBJ2-7, with 11 nucleotides matching TRBD2. With V trimmed by 0 bases and J by 2 bases, 13 bases remained unmatched. The CDR3 is 19 amino acids. Germline CDR1 SGHNT, CDR2 YYREEE (reference sequence). The CDR3 here is CASSLARDSGRAKTYEQYV. The CDR3 nucleotides read TGTGCCAGCAGCTTGGCCCGCGATAGCGGGAGGGCCAAAACCTACGAGCAGTACGTC.

The chain carries TRBV10-3 and TRBJ1-1; D is undetermined. The V gene lost 3 bases and the J gene lost 1 base, with 12 bases spanning the gap. Germline loops: CDR1 ENHRY, CDR2 SYGVKD. The CDR3 consists of 15 residues. CDR3 coding DNA: TGTGCCATCAGTGAATTTGAGCCACCGAACACTGAAGCTTTCTTT. This sequence encodes CAISEFEPPNTEAFF.

The chain employs TRBV4-3 and TRBJ2-7; perhaps TRBD1 as D (6 bases). The CDR3 runs 15 residues. Deletions cut 0 bases from V and 4 bases from J, with 13 bases between. Germline values: CDR1 LGHNA, CDR2 YSLEER. CDR3 in amino acids: CASSQDGNRAYEQYF. In nucleotides, the CDR3 is TGCGCCAGCAGCCAAGATGGGAACAGGGCGTACGAGCAGTACTTC.

The rearrangement links TRBV19 to TRBJ1-1; D not certain. Germline V gene lookup returns CDR1 LNHDA and CDR2 SQIVND (reference sequence). CDR3 length: 12 residues. CDR3 in amino acids: CAVGGRGTEAFF. The CDR3 nucleotides read TGTGCGGTTGGCGGCCGGGGCACTGAAGCTTTCTTT.

The chain carries TRBV9 and TRBJ1-4; 7 bases are shared with TRBD1. Germline V lookup: CDR1 SGDLS, CDR2 YYNGEE. The J segment lost 7 bases and the V segment lost 3 bases, leaving 12 bases of the junction unmatched. This CDR3 is built from 16 residues. The CDR3 is CASSGGTAALTEKLFF. The CDR3 DNA is TGTGCCAGCAGCGGGGGGACAGCGGCCCTTACTGAAAAACTGTTTTTT.

The rearrangement links TRBV6-5 to TRBJ2-7; TRBD2 aligns across 7 bases. The CDR3 is 15 amino acids. V was pared by 7 bases and J by 2 bases, with 11 bases of the junction left unmatched. Germline V gives CDR1 MNHEY, CDR2 SVGAGI. CDR3 nucleotides: TGTGCCAGCACCCCATACGCGGGAGCGGCCTACGAGCAGTACTTC. Protein: CASTPYAGAAYEQYF.